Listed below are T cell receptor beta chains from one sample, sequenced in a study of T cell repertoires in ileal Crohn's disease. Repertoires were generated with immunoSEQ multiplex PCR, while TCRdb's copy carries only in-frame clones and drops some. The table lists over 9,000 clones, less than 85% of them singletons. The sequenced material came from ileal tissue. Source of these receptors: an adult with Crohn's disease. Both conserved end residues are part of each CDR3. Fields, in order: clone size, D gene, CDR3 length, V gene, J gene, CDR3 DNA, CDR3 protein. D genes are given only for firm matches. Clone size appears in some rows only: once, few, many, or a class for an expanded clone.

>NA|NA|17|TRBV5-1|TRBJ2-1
TGCGCCAGCAGCTTGGTTATGGGCCCGAGCTCCTACAATGAGCAGTTCTTC
CASSLVMGPSSYNEQFF
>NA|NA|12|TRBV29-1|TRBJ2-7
TGCAGCGTGGATCTTCCGGGCTACGAGCAGTACTTC
CSVDLPGYEQYF
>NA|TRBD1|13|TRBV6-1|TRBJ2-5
TGTGCCAGCAGGGGACAGGGCCAAGAGACCCAGTACTTC
CASRGQGQETQYF
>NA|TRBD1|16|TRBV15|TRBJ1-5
TGTGCCACCAGCAGCCCCGGGACAGGGAGCAATCAGCCCCAGCATTTT
CATSSPGTGSNQPQHF
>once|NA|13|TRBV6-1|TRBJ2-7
TGTGCCGTCCTGGCGGGTTTCTCCTACGAGCAGTACTTC
CAVLAGFSYEQYF
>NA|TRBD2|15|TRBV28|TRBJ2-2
TGTGCCAGCAGTTACAGCGGGACGAACACCGGGGAGCTGTTTTTT
CASSYSGTNTGELFF
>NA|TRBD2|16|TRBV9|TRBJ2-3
TGTGCCAGCAGCCCCAGCGGGAGGATGGGGTCAGATACGCAGTATTTT
CASSPSGRMGSDTQYF
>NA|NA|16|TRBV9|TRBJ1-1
TGTGCCAGCAGCGTACCCTCACAGACCTTGAACACTGAAGCTTTCTTT
CASSVPSQTLNTEAFF
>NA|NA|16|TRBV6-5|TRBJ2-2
TGTGCCAGCAGTTACTCGAGTACCGCGAACACCGGGGAGCTGTTTTTT
CASSYSSTANTGELFF
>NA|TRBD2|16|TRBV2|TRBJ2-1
TGTGCCAGCAGTGAAGAGGTAGCGGGAGAGTACAATGAGCAGTTCTTC
CASSEEVAGEYNEQFF
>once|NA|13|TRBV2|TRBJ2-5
TGTGCCAGCAGTTGGTTCAAGAGTAAGACCCAGTACTTC
CASSWFKSKTQYF
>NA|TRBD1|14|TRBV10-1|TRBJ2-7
TGCGCCACCGACGACAGGGCGAGCTCCTACGAGCAGTACTTC
CATDDRASSYEQYF
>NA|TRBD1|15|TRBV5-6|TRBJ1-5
TGTGCCAGCAGCTTGTTTCGACAGGGCCATCAGCCCCAGCATTTT
CASSLFRQGHQPQHF
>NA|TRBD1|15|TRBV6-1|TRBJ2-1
TGTGCCAGCAATGAAGAGACAGGGCCTTACAATGAGCAGTTCTTC
CASNEETGPYNEQFF
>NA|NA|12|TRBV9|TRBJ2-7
TGTGCCAGCAGCGTAGACGGGGGCGAGCAGTACTTC
CASSVDGGEQYF
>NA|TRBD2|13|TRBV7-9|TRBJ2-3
TGTGCCAGCAGACCAGCGGGGGCAGATACGCAGTATTTT
CASRPAGADTQYF
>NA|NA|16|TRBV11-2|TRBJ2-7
TGTGCCAGCAGCTTAGGGTTGGGGGCGCGATCCTACGAGCAGTACTTC
CASSLGLGARSYEQYF
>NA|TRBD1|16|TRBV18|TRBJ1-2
TGTGCCAGCTCAACGTTACAGGGGCGAAGCGACTATGGCTACACCTTC
CASSTLQGRSDYGYTF
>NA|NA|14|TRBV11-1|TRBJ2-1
TGTGCCAGCACTCCCCGGGGTGTAATTAATGAGCAGTTCTTC
CASTPRGVINEQFF
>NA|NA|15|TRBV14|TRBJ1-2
TGTGCCAGCAGCCACACGCGAACAGGGCCGTATGGCTACACCTTC
CASSHTRTGPYGYTF
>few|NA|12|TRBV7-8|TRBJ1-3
TGTGCCAGCAGCCCGTCTGGAAACACCATATATTTT
CASSPSGNTIYF
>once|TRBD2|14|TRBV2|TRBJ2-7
TGTGCCAGCAGTGACCCTAGCGGTACCTACGAGCAGTACTTC
CASSDPSGTYEQYF
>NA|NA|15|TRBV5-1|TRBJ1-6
TGCGCCAGCAGCTTGGACCTGGGGGAGGATTCACCCCTCCACTTT
CASSLDLGEDSPLHF